This TCR beta chain was sequenced in a study of tumor-infiltrating lymphocytes in primary liver carcinoma. Researchers drew blood RNA from unsorted whole blood and extracted germline DNA as well. The CDR3 sequence is 11 residues long. The germline V gene encodes CDR1 SGHTA and CDR2 FQGNSA. V was trimmed by 3 bases and J by 11 bases, leaving 8 bases between them. A primer matching the constant region was used to make TCR beta cDNA from about 500 ng of total RNA. ARM-PCR, slightly modified, supplied the TCR beta libraries through three nested multiplex PCR rounds. Primers for the first two PCR rounds were TRBV1-TRBV30 forward primers and a C-beta reverse primer (roughly 10 cycles per round). TCRdb reprocessed the multiplex PCR reads with MiXCR, giving one entry per CDR3 protein. The data contain approximately 330,000 distinct CDR3 sequences, roughly 61% of them singletons.

V is TRBV7-2 and J is TRBJ2-1, with no clear D. This TCR was recovered from a man in his forties with primary liver carcinoma and hepatitis B virus infection. The sequenced material came from peripheral blood. For the CDR3, the DNA is TGTGCCAGCAGCTTTCTTAATAAGCAGTTCTTC. Amino acid sequence: CASSFLNKQFF. Variable domain in full (rest from reference TRBV7-2 and TRBJ2-1): GAGVSQSPSNKVTEKGKDVELRCDPISGHTALYWYRQSLGQGLEFLIYFQGNSAPDKSGLPSDRFSAERTGGSVSTLTIQRTQQEDSAVYLCASSFLNKQFFGPGTRLTVL.